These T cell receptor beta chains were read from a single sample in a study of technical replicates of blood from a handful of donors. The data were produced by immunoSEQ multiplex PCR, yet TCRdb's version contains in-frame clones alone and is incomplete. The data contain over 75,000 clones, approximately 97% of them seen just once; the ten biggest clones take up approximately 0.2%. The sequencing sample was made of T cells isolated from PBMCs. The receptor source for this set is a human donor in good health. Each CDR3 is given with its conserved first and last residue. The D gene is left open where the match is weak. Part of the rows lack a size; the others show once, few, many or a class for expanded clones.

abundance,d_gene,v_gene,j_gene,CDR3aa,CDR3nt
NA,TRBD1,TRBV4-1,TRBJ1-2,CASSQTTGGDYGYTF,TGCGCCAGCAGCCAAACAACAGGGGGCGACTATGGCTACACCTTC
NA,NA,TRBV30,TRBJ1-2,CAWSVTGTYGYTF,TGTGCCTGGAGTGTAACAGGGACCTATGGCTACACCTTC
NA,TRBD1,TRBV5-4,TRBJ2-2,CASSLQETGDDTGELFF,TGTGCCAGCAGCCTACAGGAGACAGGGGACGACACCGGGGAGCTGTTTTTT
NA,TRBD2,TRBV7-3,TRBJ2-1,CASSLGLGWYNEQFF,TGTGCCAGCAGCTTAGGACTAGGTTGGTACAATGAGCAGTTCTTC
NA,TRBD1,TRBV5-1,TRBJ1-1,CASSLRTGWGNTEAFF,TGCGCCAGCAGCTTGAGGACAGGTTGGGGGAACACTGAAGCTTTCTTT
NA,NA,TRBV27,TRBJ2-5,CASSLGLPPETQYF,TGTGCCAGCAGTTTAGGCCTCCCCCCGGAGACCCAGTACTTC
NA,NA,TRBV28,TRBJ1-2,CASRSGTNYGYTF,TGTGCCAGCAGGTCGGGGACTAACTATGGCTACACCTTC
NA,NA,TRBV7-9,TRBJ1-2,CASSLQGGYTF,TGTGCCAGCAGCTTACAGGGAGGCTACACCTTC
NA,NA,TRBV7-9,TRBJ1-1,CASSLGDYYTEAFF,TGTGCCAGCAGCTTGGGGGACTACTACACTGAAGCTTTCTTT
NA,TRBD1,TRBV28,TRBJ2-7,CASTSPSGGRYEQYF,TGTGCCAGCACTTCCCCCTCAGGGGGAAGATACGAGCAGTACTTC
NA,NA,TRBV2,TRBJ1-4,CASGRGLTNEKLFF,TGTGCCAGTGGGCGGGGGCTAACTAATGAAAAACTGTTTTTT
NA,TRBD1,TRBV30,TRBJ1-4,CAWSGSIDRGLPNEKLFF,TGTGCCTGGAGTGGGTCAATAGACAGGGGCCTTCCTAATGAAAAACTGTTTTTT
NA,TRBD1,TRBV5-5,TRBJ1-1,CASSRMGQAMMNTEAFF,TGTGCCAGCAGCCGAATGGGACAGGCGATGATGAACACTGAAGCTTTCTTT
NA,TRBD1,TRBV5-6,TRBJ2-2,CASSLGDSNTGELFF,TGTGCCAGCAGCTTAGGGGACAGCAACACCGGGGAGCTGTTTTTT
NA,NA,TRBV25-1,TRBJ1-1,CASSDGGRTEAFF,TGTGCCAGCAGTGACGGGGGAAGGACTGAAGCTTTCTTT
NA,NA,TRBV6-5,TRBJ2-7,CASQTGGGYEQYF,TGTGCCAGCCAAACGGGGGGCGGCTACGAGCAGTACTTC
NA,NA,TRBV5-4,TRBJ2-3,CASSPPSGSTDTQYF,TGTGCCAGCAGCCCCCCCAGCGGGAGCACAGATACGCAGTATTTT
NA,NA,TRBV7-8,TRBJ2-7,CASSIVWRDEQYF,TGTGCCAGCAGCATAGTGTGGAGGGACGAGCAGTACTTC
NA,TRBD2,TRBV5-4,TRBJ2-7,CASSPERSSGRAYEQYF,TGTGCCAGCAGTCCCGAGCGGAGTAGCGGGAGGGCTTACGAGCAGTACTTC
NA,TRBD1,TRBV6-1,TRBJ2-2,CASSEPRGRIPKYTGELFF,TGTGCCAGCAGTGAGCCAAGGGGGCGAATCCCCAAATATACCGGGGAGCTGTTTTTT
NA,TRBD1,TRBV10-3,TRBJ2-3,CAIRVKTGTGLSTYTDTQYF,TGTGCCATCAGAGTTAAAACCGGGACAGGGCTAAGCACCTACACAGATACGCAGTATTTT
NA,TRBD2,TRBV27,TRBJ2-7,CASRLSGTSHSYEQYF,TGTGCCAGCAGACTCTCCGGGACTAGCCACTCCTACGAGCAGTACTTC
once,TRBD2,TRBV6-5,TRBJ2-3,CASRRGLASTDTQYF,TGTGCCAGCAGAAGGGGACTAGCTAGCACAGATACGCAGTATTTT
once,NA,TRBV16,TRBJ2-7,CASSRDNPSYEQYF,TGTGCCAGCAGCCGGGACAACCCTTCCTACGAGCAGTACTTC
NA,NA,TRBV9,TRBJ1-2,CASSTGREGYGYTF,TGTGCCAGCAGCACTGGACGGGAGGGCTATGGCTACACCTTC
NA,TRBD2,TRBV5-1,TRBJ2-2,CASSLGTSGNTGELFF,TGCGCCAGCAGCTTGGGGACTAGCGGGAACACCGGGGAGCTGTTTTTT
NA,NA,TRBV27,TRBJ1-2,CASSAGGLGGYTF,TGTGCCAGCAGCGCCGGGGGGCTCGGAGGCTACACCTTC
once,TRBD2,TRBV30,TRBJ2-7,CAWSGPGLAGGWYEQYF,TGTGCCTGGAGCGGGCCCGGACTAGCGGGGGGTTGGTACGAGCAGTACTTC